This TCR beta chain was captured by sequencing in a study of OX40 agonist ivuxolimab in advanced cancers. On the study more broadly: Patients' therapy was ivuxolimab, an antibody that acts as an agonist of OX40 (CD134). Those treated in dose escalation had hepatocellular carcinoma, melanoma, renal cell cancer or head and neck cancer.

This CDR3 comprises 14 residues. The V and J ends lost 4 bases and 1 base respectively, with 11 bases between them. Germline assignment: CDR1 SGHRS and CDR2 YFSETQ. Generated by immunoSEQ multiplex PCR, the TCRdb table keeps only in-frame clones and is missing some. There are roughly 64,000 clones in the sample; approximately 88% occur only once, and 0.76% lies in the top ten. This clone was found once. V gene TRBV5-1 combines with J gene TRBJ2-5, with D possibly being TRBD1 (6 bases). The sequences come from CD4+ or CD8+ T cells sorted from blood, collected in a trial of the OX40 agonist ivuxolimab. This TCR was recovered from an adult with an advanced solid tumor such as melanoma, head and neck, liver or kidney cancer. In DNA, the CDR3 is TGCGCCAGCAGCACCGGGACACTCCAAGAGACCCAGTACTTC. This translates into CASSTGTLQETQYF.